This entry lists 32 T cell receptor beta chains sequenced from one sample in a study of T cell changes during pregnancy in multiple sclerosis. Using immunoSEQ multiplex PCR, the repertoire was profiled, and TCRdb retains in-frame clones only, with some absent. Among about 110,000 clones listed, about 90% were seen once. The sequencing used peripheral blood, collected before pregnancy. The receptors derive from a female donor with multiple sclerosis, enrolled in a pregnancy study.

The CDR3 region is CASSEAPARSDQPQHF. In DNA form, the CDR3 reads TGTGCCAGCAGTGAAGCCCCAGCAAGGAGCGATCAGCCCCAGCATTTT. V gene TRBV2 combines with J gene TRBJ1-5; D remains ambiguous. The CDR3 spans 16 residues. V gave up 0 bases and J gave up 5 bases, with 14 bases separating them. Germline CDR1 SNHLY, CDR2 FYNNEI.

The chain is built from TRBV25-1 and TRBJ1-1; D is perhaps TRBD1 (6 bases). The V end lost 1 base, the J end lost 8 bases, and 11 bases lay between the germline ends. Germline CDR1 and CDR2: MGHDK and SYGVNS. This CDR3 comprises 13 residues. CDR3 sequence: CASSESQDSEAFF. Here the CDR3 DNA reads TGTGCCAGCAGTGAATCCCAGGACAGCGAAGCTTTCTTT.

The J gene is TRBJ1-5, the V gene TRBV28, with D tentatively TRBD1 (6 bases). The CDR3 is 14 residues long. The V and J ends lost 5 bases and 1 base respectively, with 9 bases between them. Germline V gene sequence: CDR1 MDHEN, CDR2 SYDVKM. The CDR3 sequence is CASSPGGSNQPQHF. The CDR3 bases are TGTGCCAGCAGTCCGGGGGGCAGCAATCAGCCCCAGCATTTT.

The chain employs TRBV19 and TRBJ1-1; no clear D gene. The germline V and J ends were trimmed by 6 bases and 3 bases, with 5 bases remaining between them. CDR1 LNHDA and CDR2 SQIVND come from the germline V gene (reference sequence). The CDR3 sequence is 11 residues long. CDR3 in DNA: TGTGCCAGTAGCCAATACACTGAAGCTTTCTTT. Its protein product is CASSQYTEAFF.

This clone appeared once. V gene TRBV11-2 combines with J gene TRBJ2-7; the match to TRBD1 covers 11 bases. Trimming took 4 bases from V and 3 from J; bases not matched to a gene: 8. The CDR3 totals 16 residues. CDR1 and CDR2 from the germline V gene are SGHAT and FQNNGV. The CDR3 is CASSSRRTGGDYEQYF. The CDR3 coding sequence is TGTGCCAGCAGCTCAAGACGGACAGGGGGCGACTACGAGCAGTACTTC.

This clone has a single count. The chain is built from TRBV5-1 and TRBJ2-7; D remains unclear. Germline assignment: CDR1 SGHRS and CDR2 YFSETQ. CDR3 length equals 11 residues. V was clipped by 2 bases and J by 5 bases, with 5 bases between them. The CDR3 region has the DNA TGCGCCAGCAGCTTTTCGGACGAGCAGTACTTC. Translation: CASSFSDEQYF.

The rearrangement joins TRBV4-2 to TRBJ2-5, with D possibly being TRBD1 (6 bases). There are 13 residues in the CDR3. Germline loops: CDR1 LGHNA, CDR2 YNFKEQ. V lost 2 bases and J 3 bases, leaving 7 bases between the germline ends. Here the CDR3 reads CASSQYREETQYF. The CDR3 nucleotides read TGTGCCAGCAGCCAATACAGGGAAGAGACCCAGTACTTC.

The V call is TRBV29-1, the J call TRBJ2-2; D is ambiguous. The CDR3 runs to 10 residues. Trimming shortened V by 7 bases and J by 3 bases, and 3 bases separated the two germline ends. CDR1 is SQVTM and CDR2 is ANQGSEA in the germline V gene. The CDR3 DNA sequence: TGCAGCGCTTACACCGGGGAGCTGTTTTTT. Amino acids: CSAYTGELFF.

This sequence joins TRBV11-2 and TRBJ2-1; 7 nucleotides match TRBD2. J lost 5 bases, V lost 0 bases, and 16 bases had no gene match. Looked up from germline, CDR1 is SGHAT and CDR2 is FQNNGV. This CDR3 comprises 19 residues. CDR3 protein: CASSLDSLGGSRIDNEQFF. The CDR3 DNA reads TGTGCCAGCAGCTTAGATAGCCTCGGGGGGTCCCGGATAGACAATGAGCAGTTCTTC.

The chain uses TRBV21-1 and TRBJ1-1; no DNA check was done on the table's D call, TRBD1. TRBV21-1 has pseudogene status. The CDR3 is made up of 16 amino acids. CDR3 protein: CAHPVQGLVGNTEAFF. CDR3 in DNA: TGTGCCCACCCTGTTCAGGGGCTGGTTGGGAACACTGAAGCTTTCTTT.

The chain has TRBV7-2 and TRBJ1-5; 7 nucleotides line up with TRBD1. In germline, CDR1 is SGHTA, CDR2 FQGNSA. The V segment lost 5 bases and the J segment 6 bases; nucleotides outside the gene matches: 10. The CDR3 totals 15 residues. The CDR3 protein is CASSLTTGKGQPQHF. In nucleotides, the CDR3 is TGTGCCAGCAGCCTAACGACAGGGAAAGGTCAGCCCCAGCATTTT.

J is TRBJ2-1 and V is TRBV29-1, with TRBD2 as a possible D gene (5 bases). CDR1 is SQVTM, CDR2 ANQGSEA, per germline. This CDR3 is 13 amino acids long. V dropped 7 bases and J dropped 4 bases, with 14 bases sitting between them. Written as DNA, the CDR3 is TGCAGCGCCCCGTCGGACTTTTACAATGAGCAGTTCTTC. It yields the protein CSAPSDFYNEQFF.

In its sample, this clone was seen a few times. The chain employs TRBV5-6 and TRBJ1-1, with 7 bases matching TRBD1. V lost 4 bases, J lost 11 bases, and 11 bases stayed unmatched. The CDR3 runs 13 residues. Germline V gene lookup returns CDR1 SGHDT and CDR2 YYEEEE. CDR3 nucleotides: TGTGCCAGCAGCCCGGCCGGCCCGGGACAGGCTTTCTTT. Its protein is CASSPAGPGQAFF.

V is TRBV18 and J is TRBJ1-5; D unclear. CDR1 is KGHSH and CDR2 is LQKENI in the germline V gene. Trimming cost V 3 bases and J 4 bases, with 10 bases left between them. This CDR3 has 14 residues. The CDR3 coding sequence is TGTGCCAGCTCACCGTCAGTTGGTAATCAGCCCCAGCATTTT. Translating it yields CASSPSVGNQPQHF.

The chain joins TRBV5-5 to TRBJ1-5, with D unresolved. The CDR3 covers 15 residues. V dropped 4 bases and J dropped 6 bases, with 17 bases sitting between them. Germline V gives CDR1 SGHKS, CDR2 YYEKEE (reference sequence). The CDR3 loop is CASSAVDIAGQPQHF. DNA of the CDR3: TGTGCCAGCAGCGCCGTCGACATCGCCGGTCAGCCCCAGCATTTT.

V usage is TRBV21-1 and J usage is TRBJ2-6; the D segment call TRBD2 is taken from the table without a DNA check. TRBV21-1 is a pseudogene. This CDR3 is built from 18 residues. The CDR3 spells CASSKCGNGDLRANVLTF. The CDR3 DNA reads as TGTGCCAGCAGCAAATGCGGTAACGGAGACCTCCGAGCCAACGTCCTGACTTTC.

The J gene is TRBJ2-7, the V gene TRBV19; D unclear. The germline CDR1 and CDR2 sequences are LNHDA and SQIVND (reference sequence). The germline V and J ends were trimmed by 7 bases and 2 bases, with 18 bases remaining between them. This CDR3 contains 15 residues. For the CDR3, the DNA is TGTGCCAGTACAACCGTATTGGGCCAAACCTACGAGCAGTACTTC. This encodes CASTTVLGQTYEQYF.

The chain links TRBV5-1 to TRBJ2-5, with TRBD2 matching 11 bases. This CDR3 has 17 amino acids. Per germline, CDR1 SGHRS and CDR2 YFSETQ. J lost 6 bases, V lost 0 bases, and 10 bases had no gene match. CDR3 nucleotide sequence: TGCGCCAGCAGCTTGGCTAGCGGGAGGAATTATATAAAGACCCAGTACTTC. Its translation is CASSLASGRNYIKTQYF.

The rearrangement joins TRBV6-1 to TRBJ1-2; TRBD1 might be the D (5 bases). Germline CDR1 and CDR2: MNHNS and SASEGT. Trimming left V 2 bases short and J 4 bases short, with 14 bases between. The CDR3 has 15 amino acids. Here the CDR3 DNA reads TGTGCCAGCAGTGAAACCAGGGTAACGGGCTATGGCTACACCTTC. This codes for CASSETRVTGYGYTF.

The CDR3 DNA follows: TGTGCCAGCACTCCCCCTTTAGTGTACACCGGGGAGCTGTTTTTT. This sequence encodes CASTPPLVYTGELFF. The rearrangement uses TRBV2 and TRBJ2-2; no definite D call. Trimming took off 7 bases at V and 3 bases at J, with 15 bases between the two ends. CDR1 is SNHLY and CDR2 is FYNNEI in the germline V gene. The CDR3 runs to 15 residues.

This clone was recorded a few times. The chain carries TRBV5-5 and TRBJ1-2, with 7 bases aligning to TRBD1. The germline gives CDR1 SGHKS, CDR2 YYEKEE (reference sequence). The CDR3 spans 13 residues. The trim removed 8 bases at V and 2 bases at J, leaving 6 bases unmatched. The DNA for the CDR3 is TGTGCCAGTACAGGGACAGTCAACTATGGCTACACCTTC. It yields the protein CASTGTVNYGYTF.

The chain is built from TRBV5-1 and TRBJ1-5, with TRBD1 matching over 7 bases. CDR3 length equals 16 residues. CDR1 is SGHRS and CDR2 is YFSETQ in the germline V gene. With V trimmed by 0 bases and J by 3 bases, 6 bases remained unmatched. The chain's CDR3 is CASSLDPGQHNQPQHF. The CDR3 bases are TGCGCCAGCAGCTTGGACCCGGGACAGCACAATCAGCCCCAGCATTTT.

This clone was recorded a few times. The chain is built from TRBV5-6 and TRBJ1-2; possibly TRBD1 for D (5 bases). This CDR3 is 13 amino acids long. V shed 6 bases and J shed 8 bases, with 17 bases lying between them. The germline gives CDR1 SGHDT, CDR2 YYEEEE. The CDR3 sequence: CASTFSQGRGYTF. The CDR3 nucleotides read TGTGCCAGCACCTTTTCTCAGGGTAGAGGCTACACCTTC.

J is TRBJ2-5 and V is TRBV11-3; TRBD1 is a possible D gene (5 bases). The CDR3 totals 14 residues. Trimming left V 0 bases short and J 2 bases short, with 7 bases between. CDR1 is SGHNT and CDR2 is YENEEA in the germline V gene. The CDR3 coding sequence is TGTGCCAGCAGCTTAGACGACAGACAAGAGACCCAGTACTTC. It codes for CASSLDDRQETQYF.

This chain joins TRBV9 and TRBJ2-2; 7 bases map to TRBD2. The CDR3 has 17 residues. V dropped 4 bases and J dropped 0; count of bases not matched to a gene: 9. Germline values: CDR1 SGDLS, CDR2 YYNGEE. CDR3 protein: CASSQSPGLTNTGELFF. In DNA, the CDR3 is TGTGCCAGCAGCCAGTCCCCGGGACTAACGAACACCGGGGAGCTGTTTTTT. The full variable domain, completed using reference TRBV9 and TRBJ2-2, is DSGVTQTPKHLITATGQRVTLRCSPRSGDLSVYWYQQSLDQGLQFLIQYYNGEERAKGNILERFSAQQFPDLHSELNLSSLELGDSALYFCASSQSPGLTNTGELFFGEGSRLTVL.

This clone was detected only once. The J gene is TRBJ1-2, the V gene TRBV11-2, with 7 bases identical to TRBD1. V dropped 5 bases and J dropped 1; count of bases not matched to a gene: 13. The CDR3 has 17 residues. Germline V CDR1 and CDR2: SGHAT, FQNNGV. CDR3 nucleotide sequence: TGTGCCAGCAGCCCACTGACAGGGTCGTTGAGTAACTATGGCTACACCTTC. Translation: CASSPLTGSLSNYGYTF.

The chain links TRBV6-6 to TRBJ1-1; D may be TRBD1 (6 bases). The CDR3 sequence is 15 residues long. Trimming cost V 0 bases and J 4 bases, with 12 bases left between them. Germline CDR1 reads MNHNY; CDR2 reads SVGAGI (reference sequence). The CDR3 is CASSYSRAGVTEAFF. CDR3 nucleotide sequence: TGTGCCAGCAGTTACTCGAGGGCAGGGGTCACTGAAGCTTTCTTT.

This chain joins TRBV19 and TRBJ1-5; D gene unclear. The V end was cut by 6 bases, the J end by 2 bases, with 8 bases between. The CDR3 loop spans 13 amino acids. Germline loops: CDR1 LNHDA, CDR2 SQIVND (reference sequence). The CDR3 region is CASSNQGNQPQHF. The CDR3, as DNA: TGTGCCAGTAGCAATCAGGGCAATCAGCCCCAGCATTTT.

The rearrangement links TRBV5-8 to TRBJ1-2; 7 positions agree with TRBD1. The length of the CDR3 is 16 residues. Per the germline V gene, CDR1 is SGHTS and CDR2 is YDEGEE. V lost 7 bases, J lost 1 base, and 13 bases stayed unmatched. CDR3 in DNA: TGTGCCAGCGGGAAACAGGGGAAGGGGCTTAACTATGGCTACACCTTC. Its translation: CASGKQGKGLNYGYTF.

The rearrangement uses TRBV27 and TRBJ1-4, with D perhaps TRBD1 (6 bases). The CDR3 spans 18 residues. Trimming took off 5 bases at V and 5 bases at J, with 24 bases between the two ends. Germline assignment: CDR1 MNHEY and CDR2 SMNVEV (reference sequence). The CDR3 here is CASSTYNPTGGPNEKLFF. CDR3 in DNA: TGTGCCAGCAGTACATATAACCCAACGGGGGGCCCGAATGAAAAACTGTTTTTT.

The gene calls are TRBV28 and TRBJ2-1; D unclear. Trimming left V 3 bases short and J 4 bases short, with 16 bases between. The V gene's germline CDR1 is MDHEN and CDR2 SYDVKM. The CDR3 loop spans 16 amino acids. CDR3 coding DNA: TGTGCCAGCAGTTTTAACGACTGGAAAAAGTACAATGAGCAGTTCTTC. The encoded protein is CASSFNDWKKYNEQFF.

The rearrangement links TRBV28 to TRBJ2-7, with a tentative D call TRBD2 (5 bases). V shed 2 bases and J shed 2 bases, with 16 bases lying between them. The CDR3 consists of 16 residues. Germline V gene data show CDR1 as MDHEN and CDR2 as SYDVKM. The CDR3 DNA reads TGTGCCAGCAGTTTACGGGGATACTATAAGGCCTACGAGCAGTACTTC. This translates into CASSLRGYYKAYEQYF.